This TCR beta chain originates from a study of cytomegalovirus exposure and HLA in healthy donors. Study details: The roughly 100 million unique TCR beta sequences, from roughly 180 million T cells, were found by an earlier analysis.

Overall study results and limits: In a later analysis, at a false discovery rate of 0.05, 16,951 TCR beta sequences were associated with HLA alleles. Near-uniform donor sequencing depth was presumed by presence/absence analyses.

PCR amplification relied on 60 Vbeta primers (plus 13 Jbeta primers). The assay was immunoSEQ multiplex PCR, and TCRdb's table has in-frame clones only and misses some. The repertoire holds more than 110,000 clones, with about 78% as singletons. Donors likely had unrecorded immune exposures despite being nominally healthy when sampled. The CDR3 length is 16 residues. Trimming at V came to 0 bases and at J to 5 bases, leaving 9 bases not matched to a gene. Germline V gene lookup returns CDR1 KGHSH and CDR2 LQKENI. As for this clone: What it binds is unknown.

The sequencing sample was made of PBMCs. The receptor was isolated from a man in his forties in good health and CMV-seropositive. The chain combines TRBV18 with TRBJ1-2, with 7 nucleotides matching TRBD1. CDR3: CASSPPDPPRGYGYTF. The CDR3 DNA sequence: TGTGCCAGCTCACCACCCGACCCACCCAGGGGGTATGGCTACACCTTC.